Each of the 19 T cell receptor beta chains below was sequenced from the same sample in a study of T-cell memory formation after mild COVID-19. One entry per CDR3 protein results from TCRdb running MiXCR on the 5' RACE reads. The sample has 90,000 to 120,000 distinct CDR3 sequences, roughly 14% seen once. The specimen sequenced was PBMCs or a T cell subset sorted from them (not recorded which). These receptors originate from a man between 18 and 35 years old who had mild COVID-19 (a few samples of this study predate the infection). Cell type and time point are not known.

The gene calls are TRBV4-1 and TRBJ1-1; D remains unclear. CDR3 length: 15 amino acids. Trimming pared 0 bases from V and 7 bases from J, leaving 15 bases between. Germline V gene sequence: CDR1 MGHRA, CDR2 YSYEKL. CDR3 in amino acids: CASSQEAPLEGEAFF. The CDR3 bases are TGCGCCAGCAGCCAAGAGGCCCCACTGGAAGGTGAAGCTTTCTTT.

The chain links TRBV7-9 to TRBJ1-6, with TRBD1 identical over 8 bases. The CDR3 spans 15 residues. V was clipped by 4 bases and J by 10 bases; unmatched bases: 9. Germline CDR1 and CDR2: SEHNR and FQNEAQ (reference sequence). CDR3 nucleotides: TGTGCCAGCAGCTCCCTTCGGACAGGGAACTCACCCCTCCACTTT. It codes for CASSSLRTGNSPLHF.

The chain is built from TRBV6-2 or TRBV6-3 and TRBJ2-3; TRBD2 is a possible D gene (6 bases). There are 15 residues in the CDR3. V was shortened by 2 bases and J by 3 bases, with 12 bases between the two germline ends. Germline CDR1 MNHEY, CDR2 SVGEGT. CDR3 bases: TGTGCCAGCAGTTACCCCCCACTAGCAACAGATACGCAGTATTTT. It yields the protein CASSYPPLATDTQYF.

The chain joins TRBV6-5 to TRBJ1-1; no definite D call. The V gene lost 5 bases and the J gene lost 6 bases, with 13 bases spanning the gap. This CDR3 region has 13 residues. Germline V CDR1 and CDR2: MNHEY, SVGAGI. CDR3 DNA sequence: TGTGCCAGCAGTGTTCACCTCTCCGCTGAAGCTTTCTTT. Protein: CASSVHLSAEAFF.

J is TRBJ1-4 and V is TRBV12-3 or TRBV12-4; 8 bases agree with TRBD1. V dropped 6 bases and J dropped 5; count of bases not matched to a gene: 5. The CDR3 length is 14 residues. The chain's CDR3 is CASSPDRVNEKLFF. As DNA, the CDR3 is TGTGCCAGCAGCCCGGACAGGGTAAATGAAAAACTGTTTTTT.

This clonotype was seen many times. This chain joins TRBV29-1 and TRBJ2-3; D may be TRBD1 (6 bases). This CDR3 is built from 11 residues. V gave up 0 bases and J gave up 11 bases, with 9 bases separating them. From germline, CDR1 is SQVTM and CDR2 ANQGSEA. The CDR3 protein is CSVEEQGEQYF. The CDR3 region has the DNA TGCAGCGTTGAAGAACAGGGTGAGCAGTATTTT.

This clonotype was seen more than once but under ten times. The gene calls are TRBV7-9 and TRBJ2-5; D gene ambiguous. The CDR3 extends over 14 amino acids. Trimming took 2 bases from V and 2 from J, leaving 9 bases between them. Germline loops: CDR1 SEHNR, CDR2 FQNEAQ (reference sequence). The CDR3 loop is CASSLSPLQETQYF. The CDR3 DNA reads TGTGCCAGCAGCTTATCGCCACTACAAGAGACCCAGTACTTC.

This clonotype was observed many times. The chain employs TRBV7-3 and TRBJ2-3, with TRBD2 matching 8 bases. The CDR3 is 17 amino acids. Germline V lookup: CDR1 SGHTA, CDR2 FQGTGA. V lost 0 bases to trimming and J lost 4 bases; unmatched junction nucleotides: 9. The CDR3 DNA reads TGTGCCAGCAGCTTAACGTTCCGGGGGGGAGCTCCAGATACGCAGTATTTT. It yields the protein CASSLTFRGGAPDTQYF.

Only a few counts were recorded for this clonotype. The chain has TRBV4-1 and TRBJ1-5; D perhaps matches TRBD1 (5 bases). Germline CDR1 and CDR2: MGHRA and YSYEKL. V lost 0 bases and J lost 5, with 11 bases in between. The CDR3 is made up of 15 amino acids. CDR3 protein: CASSQDFARDQPQHF. The CDR3 nucleotides are TGCGCCAGCAGCCAAGATTTCGCCAGGGATCAGCCCCAGCATTTT.

In this sample, this clonotype turned up many times. The CDR3 carries no conserved terminal phenylalanine or tryptophan, so it likely arises from a read error. It is unclear where the CDR3 begins or ends on the DNA, so no DNA is shown, and the CDR3 is as TCRdb lists it. This CDR3 is CASSFVRS. The chain combines TRBV7-3 with TRBJ1-1. 8 amino acids form the CDR3, both terminal residues included. Germline CDR1 reads SGHTA; CDR2 reads FQGTGA.

V gene TRBV27 combines with J gene TRBJ1-5; D gene ambiguous. In germline, CDR1 is MNHEY, CDR2 SMNVEV (reference sequence). The CDR3 extends over 15 amino acids. The V end lost 3 bases, the J end lost 2 bases, and 11 bases lay between the germline ends. The CDR3, as DNA: TGTGCCAGCAGTTTGTCCGCGAGCGGCAATCAGCCCCAGCATTTT. Translation gives CASSLSASGNQPQHF.

The chain is built from TRBV7-9 and TRBJ2-7; D possibly uses TRBD1 or TRBD2 (5 bases each). The CDR3 totals 17 residues. With 4 bases removed from V and 5 bases from J, the gap between germline ends came to 24 bases. Germline values: CDR1 SEHNR, CDR2 FQNEAQ (reference sequence). The CDR3 here is CASSSVVGEPSWHEQYF. The CDR3 DNA follows: TGTGCCAGCAGCTCTGTCGTGGGGGAGCCTAGCTGGCACGAGCAGTACTTC.

This chain links TRBV7-3 with TRBJ2-3; D may be TRBD2 (5 bases). The CDR3 length is 16 residues. V lost 2 bases, J lost 3 bases, and 15 bases lay in between. Germline loops: CDR1 SGHTA, CDR2 FQGTGA. The CDR3 here is CASSLQIRGGTDTQYF. CDR3 coding DNA: TGTGCCAGCAGCTTACAGATACGGGGTGGTACAGATACGCAGTATTTT.

This clonotype has only a few counts. The gene calls are TRBV12-3 or TRBV12-4 and TRBJ1-4; D might be TRBD1 (5 bases). This CDR3 comprises 12 residues. V was clipped by 2 bases and J by 15 bases, with 13 bases between them. For the CDR3, the DNA is TGTGCCAGCAGTTTACCCCCGGGAGGGGTGTTTTTT. Its protein is CASSLPPGGVFF.

This clonotype was observed a handful of times. This chain joins TRBV7-9 and TRBJ1-6; D uncertain. The CDR3 extends over 12 amino acids. Per the germline V gene, CDR1 is SEHNR and CDR2 is FQNEAQ (reference sequence). V was clipped by 0 bases and J by 13 bases, with 7 bases between them. The CDR3 loop is CASSLAGIPLHF. The CDR3 bases are TGTGCCAGCAGCTTAGCGGGTATTCCCCTCCACTTT.

Only a few counts were recorded for this clonotype. The chain links TRBV5-6 to TRBJ1-2; D ambiguous. V lost 4 bases and J lost 5, with 9 bases in between. The CDR3 contains 12 residues. CDR1 is SGHDT, CDR2 YYEEEE, per germline. The CDR3 sequence: CASSQSGYGYTF. Written as DNA, the CDR3 is TGTGCCAGCAGCCAGTCCGGTTATGGCTACACCTTC.

This clonotype was seen more than once but under ten times. The chain carries TRBV4-1 and TRBJ2-5, with D hard to call. This CDR3 spans 13 amino acids. The germline CDR1 and CDR2 sequences are MGHRA and YSYEKL. Trimming took 4 bases from V and 2 from J, leaving 8 bases between them. This chain's CDR3 is CASSLFRQETQYF. The CDR3 DNA reads TGCGCCAGCAGCCTCTTTCGGCAAGAGACCCAGTACTTC.

This clonotype was detected a few times. This chain links TRBV11-2 with TRBJ1-1; 10 nucleotides match TRBD1. The CDR3 spans 16 residues. V shed 6 bases, J shed 5 bases, and the junction held 12 bases outside the gene matches. Germline values: CDR1 SGHAT, CDR2 FQNNGV. The CDR3 region has the DNA TGTGCCAGCAGAGTCGGACAGGGGGGTATGGGTACTGAAGCTTTCTTT. Its translation: CASRVGQGGMGTEAFF.

The chain carries TRBV4-3 and TRBJ1-2; D not certain. The CDR3 is made up of 13 amino acids. V was shortened by 3 bases and J by 8 bases, with 13 bases between the two germline ends. CDR1 and CDR2 from the germline V gene are LGHNA and YSLEER. This chain's CDR3 is CASSQIEGRGYTF. The CDR3 DNA reads TGCGCCAGCAGCCAGATTGAGGGCCGGGGCTACACCTTC.